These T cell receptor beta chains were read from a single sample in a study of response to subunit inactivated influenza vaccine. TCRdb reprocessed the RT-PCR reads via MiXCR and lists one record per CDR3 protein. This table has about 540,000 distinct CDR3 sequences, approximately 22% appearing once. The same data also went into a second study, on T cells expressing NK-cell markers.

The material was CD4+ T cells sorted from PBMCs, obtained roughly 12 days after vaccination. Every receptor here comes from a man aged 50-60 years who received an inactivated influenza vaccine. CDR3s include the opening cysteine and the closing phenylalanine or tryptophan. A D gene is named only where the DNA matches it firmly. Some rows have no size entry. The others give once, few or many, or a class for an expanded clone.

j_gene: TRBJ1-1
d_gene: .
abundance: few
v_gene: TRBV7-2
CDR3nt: TGTGCCAGCAGCTCGAGCCCAGGGGTAACTGAAGCTTTCTTT
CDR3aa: CASSSSPGVTEAFF

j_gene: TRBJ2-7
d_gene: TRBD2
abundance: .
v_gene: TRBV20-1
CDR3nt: TGCAGTGGGGGACTAGCGGGAACCTACGAGCAGTACTTC
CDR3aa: CSGGLAGTYEQYF

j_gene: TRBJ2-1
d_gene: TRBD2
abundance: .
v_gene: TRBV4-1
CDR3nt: TGCGCCAGCAGCCAAGACCGGACTAGAACTGTCAATGAGCAGTTCTTC
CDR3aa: CASSQDRTRTVNEQFF

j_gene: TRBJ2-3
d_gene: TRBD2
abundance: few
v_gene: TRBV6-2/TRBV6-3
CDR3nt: TGTGCCAGCAAACCGGGACTAGCGGGAGGCGCAGATACGCAGTATTTT
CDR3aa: CASKPGLAGGADTQYF

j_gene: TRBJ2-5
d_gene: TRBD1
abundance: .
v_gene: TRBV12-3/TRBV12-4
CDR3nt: TGTGCCAGCAGTGGGACAGGGGGCCCGGAGACCCAGTACTTC
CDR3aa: CASSGTGGPETQYF

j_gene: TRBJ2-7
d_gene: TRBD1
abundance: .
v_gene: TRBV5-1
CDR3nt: TGCGCCAGCAGCTACCGGGACAGCAACTACGAGCAGTACTTC
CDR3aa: CASSYRDSNYEQYF

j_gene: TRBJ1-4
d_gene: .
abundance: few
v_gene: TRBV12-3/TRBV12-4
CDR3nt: TGTGCCAGCAGTTCTAGGGGTGTAGGTGAAAAACTGTTTTTT
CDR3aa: CASSSRGVGEKLFF

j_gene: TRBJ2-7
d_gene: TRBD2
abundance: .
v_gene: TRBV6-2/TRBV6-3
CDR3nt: TGTGCCAGCAGTTACGGGACTATCCACTTCTACGAGCAGTACTTC
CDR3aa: CASSYGTIHFYEQYF

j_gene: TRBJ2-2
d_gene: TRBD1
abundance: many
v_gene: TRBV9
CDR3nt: TGTGCCAGCAGCCAGGGGGAAACCGGGGAGCTGTTTTTT
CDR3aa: CASSQGETGELFF

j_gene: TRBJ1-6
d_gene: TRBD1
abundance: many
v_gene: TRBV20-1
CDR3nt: TGCAGTGCTTCAGGGGGCCGCTCACCCCTCCACTTT
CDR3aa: CSASGGRSPLHF

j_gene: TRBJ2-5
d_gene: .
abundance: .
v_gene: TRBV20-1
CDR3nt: TGCAGTGCTAGAGGAGTCGGGAGCGTCGAGACCCAGTACTTC
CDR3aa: CSARGVGSVETQYF

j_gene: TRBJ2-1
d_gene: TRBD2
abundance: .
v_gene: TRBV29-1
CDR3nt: TGCAGCGTTGTTGCTCTAGCGGGGGGGACGGACTCCTACAATGAGCAGTTCTTC
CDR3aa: CSVVALAGGTDSYNEQFF

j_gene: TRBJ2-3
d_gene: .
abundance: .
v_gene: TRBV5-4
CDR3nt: TGTGCCAGCAACTTAGCGGCCGTGGGGGATACGCAGTATTTT
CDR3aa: CASNLAAVGDTQYF

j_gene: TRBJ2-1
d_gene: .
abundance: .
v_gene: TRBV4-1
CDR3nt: TGCGCCAGCAGCCAAGATATTTATGAGCAGTTCTTC
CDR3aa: CASSQDIYEQFF

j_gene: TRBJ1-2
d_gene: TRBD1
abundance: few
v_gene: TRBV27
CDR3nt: TGTGCCAGCAGTGCCGACCGGGACAGTAGTCACTATGGCTACACCTTC
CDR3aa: CASSADRDSSHYGYTF

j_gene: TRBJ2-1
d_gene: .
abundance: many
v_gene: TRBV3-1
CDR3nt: TGTGCCAGCAGCCAACTAACGGGGAAAAATGAGCAGTTCTTC
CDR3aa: CASSQLTGKNEQFF